These 10 T cell receptor beta chains originate from one sample sequenced in a study of control samples from healthy donors and cancer patients. Method: immunoSEQ multiplex PCR; TCRdb's copy keeps in-frame clones and lacks some. The table has 45,000 to 60,000 clones, less than 95% seen once. Sequenced sample: blood. All receptors derive from a man aged 25 to 40 in good health.

V gene TRBV27 combines with J gene TRBJ2-1; D may be TRBD2 (6 bases). CDR1 is MNHEY, CDR2 SMNVEV, per germline (reference sequence). With 8 bases removed from V and 6 bases from J, the gap between germline ends came to 17 bases. The CDR3 is 14 amino acids. This chain's CDR3 is CASQDSWRGNEQFF. CDR3 DNA: TGTGCCAGCCAAGACTCTTGGAGGGGCAATGAGCAGTTCTTC.

This sequence joins TRBV30 and TRBJ1-2; D remains ambiguous. There are 12 residues in the CDR3. The ends were cut back, 0 bases at V and 8 bases at J, with 10 bases in the middle. Germline assignment: CDR1 GTSNPN and CDR2 SVGIG (reference sequence). CDR3 region: CAWSVRVGGYTF. The CDR3 DNA reads as TGTGCCTGGAGTGTACGTGTGGGAGGCTACACCTTC.

The chain employs TRBV6-2 or TRBV6-3 and TRBJ1-2; tentatively, D is TRBD1 (5 bases). Germline V gene lookup returns CDR1 MNHEY and CDR2 SVGEGT. V was cut by 4 bases and J by 3 bases, with 9 bases left in between. CDR3 length equals 13 residues. CDR3 protein: CASSSTGYYGYTF. CDR3 sequence (DNA): TGTGCCAGCAGTTCTACAGGATACTATGGCTACACCTTC.

The chain couples TRBV29-1 to TRBJ1-2, with 10 bases that match TRBD1. The CDR3 consists of 16 residues. V lost 6 bases, J lost 2 bases, and 12 bases stayed unmatched. Per the germline V gene, CDR1 is SQVTM and CDR2 is ANQGSEA. In DNA form, the CDR3 reads TGCAGCGTAACCGGGACAGGGGTGTCGGGGAACTATGGCTACACCTTC. Its translation is CSVTGTGVSGNYGYTF. Combining the CDR3 with reference TRBV29-1 and TRBJ1-2 gives the whole variable domain SAVISQKPSRDICQRGTSLTIQCQVDSQVTMMFWYRQQPGQSLTLIATANQGSEATYESGFVIDKFPISRPNLTFSTLTVSNMSPEDSSIYLCSVTGTGVSGNYGYTFGSGTRLTVV.

The J gene is TRBJ1-4, the V gene TRBV27; D unclear. CDR1 and CDR2 (germline): MNHEY, SMNVEV (reference sequence). V lost 2 bases and J lost 5, with 9 bases in between. This CDR3 region has 14 residues. CDR3 loop: CASSLGLLNEKLFF. The DNA of the CDR3 is TGTGCCAGCAGTTTAGGTCTTCTCAATGAAAAACTGTTTTTT. Complete variable domain (other parts from reference TRBV27 and TRBJ1-4): EAQVTQNPRYLITVTGKKLTVTCSQNMNHEYMSWYRQDPGLGLRQIYYSMNVEVTDKGDVPEGYKVSRKEKRNFPLILESPSPNQTSLYFCASSLGLLNEKLFFGSGTQLSVL.

This chain connects TRBV5-1 to TRBJ2-7; D might be TRBD1 or TRBD2, each matching 7 bases. The CDR3 consists of 13 residues. V lost 5 bases and J 2 bases, leaving 11 bases between the germline ends. CDR1 is SGHRS, CDR2 YFSETQ, per germline. The CDR3 spells CASSSGGAYEQYF. The CDR3 coding sequence is TGCGCCAGCAGTTCAGGGGGGGCCTACGAGCAGTACTTC.

The rearrangement joins TRBV7-8 to TRBJ2-7; either TRBD1 or TRBD2 may fit D (5 bases each). The V and J ends lost 4 bases and 2 bases respectively, with 12 bases between them. Per the germline V gene, CDR1 is SGHVS and CDR2 is FQNEAQ. The CDR3 extends over 14 amino acids. As DNA, the CDR3 is TGTGCCAGCAGCTCGGGACGGCCCACCTACGAGCAGTACTTC. Amino acids: CASSSGRPTYEQYF.

This chain connects TRBV9 to TRBJ1-2, with D tentatively TRBD1 (6 bases). Germline V gene data show CDR1 as SGDLS and CDR2 as YYNGEE. V gave up 0 bases and J gave up 4 bases, with 13 bases separating them. The CDR3 is 15 amino acids. CDR3 in amino acids: CASSVDPGAGYGYTF. DNA of the CDR3: TGTGCCAGCAGCGTAGATCCGGGGGCCGGCTATGGCTACACCTTC.

The CDR3 protein is CASSLGDSNPQYF. As DNA, the CDR3 is TGTGCCAGCAGCTTGGGGGACAGTAATCCGCAGTATTTT. The gene calls are TRBV5-6 and TRBJ2-3; TRBD1 agrees at 7 bases. The length of the CDR3 is 13 residues. Germline V gene lookup returns CDR1 SGHDT and CDR2 YYEEEE. The ends lost 0 bases at V and 10 bases at J; junction bases unmatched: 5. Full variable domain (remainder filled in from reference TRBV5-6 and TRBJ2-3): DAGVTQSPTHLIKTRGQQVTLRCSPKSGHDTVSWYQQALGQGPQFIFQYYEEEERQRGNFPDRFSGHQFPNYSSELNVNALLLGDSALYLCASSLGDSNPQYFGPGTRLTVL.

This chain connects TRBV11-2 to TRBJ2-7, with 8 nucleotides matching TRBD2. The germline gives CDR1 SGHAT, CDR2 FQNNGV. V dropped 2 bases and J dropped 0; count of bases not matched to a gene: 9. This CDR3 has 17 residues. The CDR3 spells CASSLLGTRRYSYEQYF. DNA of the CDR3: TGTGCCAGCAGCTTATTGGGGACTAGACGCTACTCCTACGAGCAGTACTTC.